The rows below give T cell receptor beta chains drawn from one sample of a study of OX40 agonist ivuxolimab in advanced cancers. Data came from immunoSEQ multiplex PCR; TCRdb stores just in-frame clones and leaves some out. Of 100,000 to 120,000 clones in the sample, roughly 87% are singletons; the top ten hold about 0.25%. The material sequenced was CD4+ or CD8+ T cells sorted from blood, taken in a trial of the OX40 agonist ivuxolimab. All receptors come from an adult with an advanced solid tumor such as melanoma, head and neck, liver or kidney cancer. Both conserved end residues are part of each CDR3. A D gene is named only where the DNA matches it firmly. Part of the rows lack a size; the others show once, few, many or a class for expanded clones.

few	TRBV21-1	NA	TRBJ1-5	CASSKAREGAQPQHF	TGTGCCAGCAGCAAAGCGAGGGAGGGTGCTCAGCCCCAGCATTTT
NA	TRBV5-4	TRBD1	TRBJ2-2	CASSRRDRGNTGELFF	TGTGCCAGCAGCCGCCGGGACAGGGGAAACACCGGGGAGCTGTTTTTT
NA	TRBV18	NA	TRBJ2-5	CASSLYQVSIQETQYF	TGTGCCAGCTCACTATACCAAGTTTCCATCCAAGAGACCCAGTACTTC
once	TRBV7-6	NA	TRBJ2-7	CASSLTRDYEQYF	TGTGCCAGCAGCTTAACTCGAGACTACGAGCAGTACTTC
NA	TRBV30	NA	TRBJ1-3	CACTLLGTGNTIYF	TGTGCCTGCACCCTGCTGGGGACTGGAAACACCATATATTTT
NA	TRBV28	TRBD1	TRBJ1-6	CASRTGTSRNSPLHF	TGTGCCAGCCGGACAGGGACGAGTCGGAATTCACCCCTCCACTTT
NA	TRBV2	TRBD1	TRBJ1-5	CASSEWTGNQPQHF	TGTGCCAGCAGTGAGTGGACAGGAAATCAGCCCCAGCATTTT
NA	TRBV7-9	NA	TRBJ1-1	CASSLGQLNTEAFF	TGTGCCAGCAGCTTAGGGCAGCTTAACACTGAAGCTTTCTTT
few	TRBV5-7	TRBD1	TRBJ1-2	CASSGGTVLNYGYTF	TGTGCCAGCAGCGGGGGGACAGTGTTAAACTATGGCTACACCTTC
NA	TRBV12-2	NA	TRBJ1-2	CASRFGDANYGYTF	TGTGCAAGTCGCTTTGGAGATGCTAACTATGGCTACACCTTC
NA	TRBV5-6	TRBD1	TRBJ1-2	CASSPTGLGGYTF	TGTGCCAGCAGCCCGACAGGGTTGGGTGGCTACACCTTC
few	TRBV18	NA	TRBJ1-2	CASSPSGNYGYTF	TGTGCCAGCTCACCCTCAGGAAACTATGGCTACACCTTC
NA	TRBV5-1	NA	TRBJ2-7	CASSPGGRSYEQYF	TGCGCCAGCAGCCCCGGCGGCCGATCCTACGAGCAGTACTTC
once	TRBV7-8	TRBD2	TRBJ2-5	CASSTGLAGGPGETQYF	TGTGCCAGCAGCACGGGACTAGCGGGGGGCCCCGGTGAGACCCAGTACTTC
NA	TRBV4-1	TRBD2	TRBJ2-7	CASSQDSGSTLSEQYF	TGCGCCAGCAGCCAAGATAGCGGGTCGACTTTGAGCGAGCAGTACTTC
NA	TRBV5-4	NA	TRBJ2-1	CASTSGAESGREQFF	TGTGCCAGCACCTCTGGAGCGGAAAGCGGGCGGGAGCAGTTCTTC
once	TRBV15	NA	TRBJ2-7	CATSRDLAYEQYF	TGTGCCACCAGCAGAGACTTAGCGTACGAGCAGTACTTC
NA	TRBV7-9	NA	TRBJ2-7	CASRLDSNSYEQYF	TGTGCCAGCAGACTCGACAGCAACTCCTACGAGCAGTACTTC
NA	TRBV7-9	TRBD1	TRBJ1-6	CASSSLTGVRSPLHF	TGTGCCAGCAGCTCCCTTACAGGGGTTCGTTCACCCCTCCACTTT
NA	TRBV5-5	NA	TRBJ2-7	CASSIGGSGWYEQYF	TGTGCCAGCAGCATTGGAGGATCAGGATGGTACGAGCAGTACTTC
NA	TRBV30	TRBD2	TRBJ2-1	CAWSPGLAGVQFF	TGTGCCTGGAGTCCGGGACTAGCGGGAGTTCAGTTCTTC
NA	TRBV6-6	NA	TRBJ2-7	CASKAATAAGEQYF	TGTGCCAGCAAGGCGGCCACAGCGGCGGGGGAGCAGTACTTC
NA	TRBV5-1	TRBD2	TRBJ2-3	CASSLTTSGTDTQYF	TGCGCCAGCAGTTTAACGACTAGCGGGACAGATACGCAGTATTTT
NA	TRBV4-2	TRBD1	TRBJ1-2	CASSRQSADREFLGYTF	TGTGCCAGCAGCCGCCAGAGTGCGGACAGGGAATTTTTGGGCTACACCTTC